Reported below is one T cell receptor beta chain. The specificity of this receptor is unknown. Base qualities are missing; no much larger clone stands one base away. The V and J ends are trimmed by 1 base and 3 bases, leaving 9 bases between them. The CDR3 runs 15 residues from the cysteine to the phenylalanine. CDR3 DNA only is kept here, 45 bases in frame from base 1. The germline V gene yields SGHAT for CDR1 and FQNNGV for CDR2. The sample belongs to a study of cytomegalovirus exposure and HLA in healthy donors (dated by TCRdb to 2016 to 2017). As for the study more broadly: According to an earlier analysis of around 600 of the donors, about 179 million T cells yielded over 90 million unique TCR beta sequences and more than 250 Gb of sequence data. About 300 gigabases of sequencing data and roughly 90 million unique TCR sequences were included in an early release covering 550 to 650 HLA-typed donors. Among the roughly 430 genotyped donors, approximately 76% belonged to the genetic ancestry cluster associated with self-reported Caucasian donors. The study aimed to test whether cataloging public T cell receptors could reveal signatures of past pathogen exposure. The study used immunosequencing to profile the T cell repertoires of several hundred subjects and linked those repertoires to cytomegalovirus serostatus. A separate validation cohort of some 130 different subjects was used in addition to the roughly 640-subject first cohort. To predict cytomegalovirus infection status, the study brought together high-throughput TCR immunosequencing, statistical association of individual TCRs with disease status, and machine learning. A later analysis re-analyzed previously published TCR beta repertoires from approximately 700 donors and added high-resolution HLA genotyping to study TCR occurrence patterns. In the later analysis, no new phenotypic data were used to find candidate immune exposures; instead, reliance was placed on TCR beta sequences and their occurrence across donors. An earlier analysis of fewer than 700 of the donors applied high-throughput TCR beta sequencing to assess whether each TCR beta V gene segment acted as functional or pseudogenic. Donor age, sex, ethnicity and CMV serostatus were collected together with the repertoire data. A later genetic analysis took genome-wide SNP genotypes for about 55% of the 666 donors and used that subset as a discovery cohort. All discovery cohort repertoires had been generated using a single sequencing platform. HLA typing covered class I and class II loci at four-digit resolution. The number of typed donors differed by locus: about 620-630 for A, B, C, DRB1 and DQB1; 500 to 550 for DQA1; approximately 610 for DPA1; and 450 to 480 for DPB1. About five DR-DQ haplotypes were treated as single units for association and clustering because of strong linkage in the cohort. Among approximately 370 genotyped donors of the cohort, an average of about 240,000 unique TCR beta nucleotide sequences was sequenced per donor, of which roughly 18% were non-productive.

In total, approximately 700 healthy bone marrow donors made up the cohort. At the time of sampling, all cohort members were nominally healthy, though unrecorded immune exposures were likely present. The donor was CMV seropositive and was included in the group of approximately 300 seropositive cohort members. Each donor provided a peripheral blood sample, and peripheral blood mononuclear cells were used for TCR beta sequencing. Genomic DNA was extracted from the blood cell samples with the Qiagen DNeasy Blood Extraction Kit. Library generation was performed with the immunoSEQ multiplex PCR assay. A mixture of 60 forward primers for TCR Vbeta segments and 13 reverse primers for TCR Jbeta segments was used in the multiplex PCR. A multiplex PCR assay on genomic DNA amplified the CDR3 region of rearranged TCR beta genes. The amplified TCR beta libraries were sequenced on the Illumina HiSeq System as 87-base-pair reads. The study's processing was this. A later analysis counted about 80 million unique TCR beta chains across the 650 to 800 repertoires, and some 12 million of these chains were shared by at least two donors. A nearest-neighbor algorithm error-corrected the raw reads and collapsed the reads into unique sequences, merging closely related sequences to remove PCR and sequencing errors. CDR3 sequences were aligned to IMGT reference sequences to assign V, D and J gene segments. For a sequence to be retained, at least a six-nucleotide match to both a V gene segment and a J gene segment was required. A rearrangement was called productive if the CDR3 had no stop codons and remained in frame with V and J, and every other rearrangement was called non-productive. CDR3 was defined by IMGT convention, running from the second conserved V-encoded cysteine to the conserved J-encoded phenylalanine. In an earlier analysis of around 540 of the donors, sequences lacking an unambiguous match to a single V gene segment were excluded. An earlier analysis of fewer than 650 of the donors classified V segments as functional when productive rearrangements were above 56.7% and as segregating when the standard deviation between donors was above 5%. To diagnose cytomegalovirus status from the catalog of TCR beta chain sequences, a statistical classification framework was built. In a later analysis, TCR nucleotide sequences were compared against IMGT/GENE-DB human TR gene sequences so that V and J genes could be assigned. Using the TCRdist pipeline, a later analysis assigned CDR3 sequences along with most-parsimonious VDJ recombination scenarios. In a later analysis, each TCR beta chain was defined by its CDR3 amino acid sequence together with its V-gene family, and reads without a unique V-gene family were excluded. To address suspected cross-contamination and a sequencing artifact, a later analysis removed approximately 600 highly shared, low-generation-probability nucleotide sequences. For each public chain, a later analysis derived a clonal expansion index from normalized ranks of inferred template counts within each repertoire. Generation probabilities in a later analysis came from a VDJ recombination model fitted to out-of-frame rearrangements, and those results were checked against IGoR. A later analysis scored TCR-TCR, TCR-HLA and TCR-CMV co-occurrence with hypergeometric tests, applying a repertoire-size bias correction to TCR pairs. A later analysis estimated false discovery rates by permuting HLA or CMV assignments 20 times. A later analysis grouped co-occurring TCRs with DBSCAN, adding TCRdist sequence similarity when clustering within HLA-allele-positive subsets. Repertoires with fewer than 30,000 or more than 120,000 public chains, plus five repertoires with anomalous nucleotide sharing, were excluded from co-occurrence clustering. The immuneACCESS repertoire file appears here via TCRdb, limited to in-frame rearrangements. These files lack a portion of the clones; in checked studies, under half of the deficit traces to unresolved V genes, and the cause of the others is not known. Clonal size and the V and J genes are those of that table, whereas D and trimming came from the DNA. This sample gives around 160,000 clones in total; about 80% of them show up just once. Roughly 10% of the sample is in the top ten clones.

General study outcomes and caveats: A later analysis associated some 17,000 TCR beta sequences with specific HLA alleles at a false discovery rate of 0.05. The cohort was sequenced for TCR beta chains only, and without alpha or paired-chain data the features that could be detected were limited. A few of the identified cytomegalovirus-associated TCR beta chains were confirmed in vitro to be specific for cytomegalovirus antigens. The sequencing pipeline was judged likely to have produced a cluster of highly shared sequence variants as a technical artifact. Compared with equally common non-associated chains, HLA-associated TCR beta chains in a later analysis were more clonally expanded and had lower generation probabilities. According to a later genetic analysis, donors in an Asian-associated ancestry cluster had fewer N-insertions in productive TCRs than the approximately 610-donor mean. Because HLA typing was unavailable for some donors at each locus, only the typed subset was used in association tests. For the cohort, immune exposure information was limited to CMV serostatus. The 87-base-pair reads could not distinguish some IMGT-functional V segments, including TRBV6-2 and TRBV6-3, so those segments were excluded. The study listed approximately 160 TCR beta chains as associated with cytomegalovirus. Across donors, most TCR sequences were observed very rarely, whereas some public TCRs were present in many individuals. The earlier analysis of approximately 540 of the donors excluded seventeen rarely observed V segments, including chromosome 9 orphons, because counts were too low. The classifier was reported to diagnose cytomegalovirus status with high specificity and sensitivity in both the original and validation cohorts. In a later analysis, most CMV-associated TCR beta chains were found to appear HLA-restricted, with HLA associations seemingly driven largely by CMV exposure. In an earlier analysis of about 600 of the donors, most TCR beta V segments appeared in productive rearrangements about 87% or about 30% of the time, broadly matching IMGT annotations. Linkage disequilibrium might explain the correlated functional status among segregating V segments, but an unknown experimental factor could not be ruled out. In a later analysis, several top co-occurrence clusters were reported to appear linked to parvovirus B19, influenza, CMV and Epstein-Barr virus. A further reported finding was that TCR beta sequences accurately predicted the HLA-A and HLA-B alleles for most subjects in the first cohort. The authors suggested that the approach could potentially be extended to other disease states and immunological phenotypes. In a later analysis, TCR association rates were found to vary across HLA loci, with the most associated TCRs seen for DRB1 alleles and the fewest for HLA-C alleles. When HLA alleles, especially DR and DQ, strongly co-occurred, TCR associations were difficult to assign to individual alleles. In a later genetic analysis, a missense DCLRE1C variant was associated with V-gene and J-gene trimming of TCR beta chains, and the association was replicated in an independent cohort. Presence/absence analyses assumed roughly uniform sequencing depth across donors, an assumption that may not hold.

The chain joins TRBV11-2 to TRBJ1-4; TRBD1 is perhaps the D gene, given 5 matching bases. Sequenced input: PBMCs. This clonotype was sampled from a man aged 18-30 years in good health and CMV-seropositive. The encoded CDR3 is CASSLAGRANEKLFF. Here is the DNA: TGTGCCAGCAGCTTAGCGGGCAGGGCTAATGAAAAACTGTTTTTT.